This TCR beta chain was retrieved from a study of naive CD8 T cells in extremely preterm neonates (TCRdb year 2017). About the full investigation: Sorted naive CD8+ T cells from four age groups (extremely preterm neonates, term neonates, young children and adults) were used in the study to compare TCRbeta CDR3 repertoires.

The CDR3 covers 13 residues, taking in both the cysteine and the phenylalanine. Only CDR3 DNA is held: 39 bases, read in frame from base 1. V is pared back by 1 base and J by 5 bases, with 8 bases lying between the germline termini. According to the germline V gene, CDR1 reads LGHNA and CDR2 reads YSLEER. The full study reports these points: Among the limitations the authors pointed out were a small sample size and productive template counts that varied across preterm samples. The proportion of shared CDR3 nucleotide sequences was higher in preterm neonates (2.7%) than in term neonates (roughly 0.4%), young children (about 0.03%) and adults (approximately 0.01%). To track T cell development within individuals, the authors urged prospective longitudinal studies of preterm and term neonates. Preterm neonates showed significantly lower iChao1 richness than every other age group (p < 0.05) along with an even clone distribution, indicating a less rich repertoire. Compared with the older groups, preterm CDR3s were shorter and closer to germline, carrying fewer N additions and showing less junctional trimming.

A two-step, bias-controlled multiplex PCR was used to amplify TCRbeta CDR3 regions from genomic DNA. The multiplex PCR used primers specific for every TRBV and TRBJ gene segment. TCRbeta repertoire data were generated with the immunoSEQ Assay. The authors processed their data as follows. To merge closely related sequences, reads went through filtering and clustering using a relative-frequency ratio and a modified nearest-neighbor algorithm. V, D and J gene assignments for CDR3 sequences followed IMGT annotation. Template counts were corrected for PCR amplification bias and quantified by comparison with synthetic TCR CDR3 analog sequences. Only unique productive sequences, defined as in-frame CDR3 sequences without stop codons, were included in the analyses. The immunoSEQ Analyzer software was used to compute clonality, defined as 1 minus Pielou's evenness, and iChao1 richness. JMP was used for statistical testing, with Student's t-test or a non-parametric test applied depending on Shapiro-Wilk normality results. TCRdb carries this immuneACCESS record with in-frame sequences only. Its versions omit some clonotypes, under half of them owing to an unresolved V gene in the studies checked, with the rest unexplained. The D gene and trimming were derived from the DNA, and the V and J assignments and clone size from that table. The sample records about 23,000 clones, around 88% of which are singletons. Of the sample, roughly 0.9% falls within the top ten clones.

The preterm samples were obtained from several extremely preterm deliveries at roughly 23-28 weeks of gestation. Exclusion from the study was applied to pregnancies with fetal demise, active maternal HSV infection or known maternal HIV infection. A FACSAria III cell sorter was used to sort live, Annexin V-negative naive CD8+ T cells (CD3+CD8+CD45RA+CCR7+). Per sample, between roughly 19,000 and 100,000 naive CD8+ T cells were obtained by sorting. Preassembled standardized sampling kits were used to collect mixed venous-arterial cord blood. Cord blood was held at room temperature, and processing was completed within 4 hours of collection. Mononuclear cells were isolated from diluted blood by Ficoll-Paque density gradient centrifugation. Mononuclear cells were cryopreserved in about 10% DMSO with approximately 90% FBS and stored long term at -150°C before sorting. Thawed cells were stained with Annexin V and antibodies against CD3, CD8, CCR7 and CD45RA. The DNeasy Blood and Tissue Kit was used to extract genomic DNA from sorted cell pellets that had been snap-frozen.

About this clone: Which antigen it targets is not known. The sample holds no much larger clone one base away, and base qualities are not on file.

The chain couples TRBV4-3 to TRBJ1-1, with no confident D gene call. This receptor was taken from a boy who was born preterm. Material: naive CD8+ T cells from cord blood. The DNA sequence follows: TGCGCCAGCAGCCAAGGGAAGCGGACTGAAGCTTTCTTT. Its protein is CASSQGKRTEAFF.